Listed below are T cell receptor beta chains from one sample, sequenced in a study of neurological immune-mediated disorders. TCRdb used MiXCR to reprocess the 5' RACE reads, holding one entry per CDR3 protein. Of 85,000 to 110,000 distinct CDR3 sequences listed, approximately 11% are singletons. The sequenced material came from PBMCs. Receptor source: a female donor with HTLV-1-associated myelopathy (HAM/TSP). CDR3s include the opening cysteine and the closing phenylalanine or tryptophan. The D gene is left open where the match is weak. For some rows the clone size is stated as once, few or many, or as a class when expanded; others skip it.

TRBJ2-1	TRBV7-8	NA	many	CASSSTGNSYNEQFF	TGTGCCAGCAGCTCGACCGGCAACTCCTACAATGAGCAGTTCTTC
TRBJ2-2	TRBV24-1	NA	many	CATSTRANTGELFF	TGTGCCACCAGTACCCGTGCGAACACCGGGGAGCTGTTTTTT
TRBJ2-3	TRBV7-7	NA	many	CASSPLPSRDTQYF	TGTGCCAGCAGCCCCCTCCCTAGTCGAGATACGCAGTATTTT
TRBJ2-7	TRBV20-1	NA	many	CSARVAGDPLGEQYF	TGCAGTGCTAGGGTGGCAGGTGATCCCTTGGGGGAGCAGTACTTC
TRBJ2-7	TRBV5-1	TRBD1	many	CASSDWTGNYEQYF	TGCGCCAGCAGCGACTGGACAGGAAACTACGAGCAGTACTTC
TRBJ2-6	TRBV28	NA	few	CASRSGANVLTF	TGTGCCAGCAGATCTGGGGCCAACGTCCTGACTTTC
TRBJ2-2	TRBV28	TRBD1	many	CASSAGQGAPGELFF	TGTGCCAGCAGTGCGGGACAGGGGGCGCCTGGGGAGCTGTTTTTT
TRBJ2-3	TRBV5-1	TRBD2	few	CASSLDSGGPGDTQYF	TGCGCCAGCAGCTTGGACAGCGGGGGGCCTGGAGATACGCAGTATTTT
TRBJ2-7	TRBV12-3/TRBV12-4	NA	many	CASSPGAYEQYF	TGTGCCAGCAGCCCAGGGGCCTACGAGCAGTACTTC
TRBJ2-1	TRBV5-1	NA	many	CASSLSHDEQFF	TGCGCCAGCAGCTTATCACACGATGAGCAGTTCTTC
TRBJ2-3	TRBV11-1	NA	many	CASSLGTGTDTQYF	TGTGCCAGCAGCTTAGGCACCGGCACAGATACGCAGTATTTT
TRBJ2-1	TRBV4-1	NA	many	CASSQDNEQFF	TGCGCCAGCAGCCAAGATAATGAGCAGTTCTTC
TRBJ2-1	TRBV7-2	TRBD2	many	CASSLVRGSYNEQFF	TGTGCCAGCAGCTTAGTGCGGGGGTCCTACAATGAGCAGTTCTTC
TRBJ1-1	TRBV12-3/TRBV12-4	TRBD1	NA	CASSLEGAKAFF	TGTGCCAGCAGTTTAGAGGGGGCAAAAGCTTTCTTT
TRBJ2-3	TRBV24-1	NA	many	CATSDATGGVDTQYF	TGTGCCACCAGTGATGCGACGGGCGGGGTGGATACGCAGTATTTT
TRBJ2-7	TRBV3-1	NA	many	CASSRRPTSYEQYF	TGTGCCAGCAGCCGGAGGCCTACTTCCTACGAGCAGTACTTC
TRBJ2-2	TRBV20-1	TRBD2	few	CSARGSGGSTNTGELFF	TGCAGTGCTAGAGGATCGGGGGGGTCAACGAACACCGGGGAGCTGTTTTTT
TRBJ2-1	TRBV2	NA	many	CASGTTLTAEQFF	TGTGCCAGCGGGACGACCCTGACGGCGGAGCAGTTCTTC
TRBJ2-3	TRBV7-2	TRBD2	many	CASSLVGGGVTDTQYF	TGTGCCAGCAGCTTAGTAGGCGGGGGGGTTACAGATACGCAGTATTTT
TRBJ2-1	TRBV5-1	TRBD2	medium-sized	CASSLIGGAVYNEQFF	TGCGCCAGCAGCTTGATCGGGGGGGCGGTCTACAATGAGCAGTTCTTC
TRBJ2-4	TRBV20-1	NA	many	CSAREGAGGNIQYF	TGCAGTGCTAGAGAAGGGGCCGGAGGAAACATTCAGTACTTC
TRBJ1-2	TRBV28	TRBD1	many	CASSGTGIYGYTF	TGTGCCAGCAGCGGGACAGGGATCTATGGCTACACCTTC
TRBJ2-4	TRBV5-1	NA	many	CASSLGALNIQYF	TGCGCCAGCAGCTTGGGTGCCTTAAACATTCAGTACTTC
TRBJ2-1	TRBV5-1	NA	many	CASSLEAELAQFF	TGCGCCAGCAGCTTGGAGGCAGAACTGGCCCAGTTCTTC
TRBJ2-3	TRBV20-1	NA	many	CSAIPGLSTDTQYF	TGCAGTGCTATTCCAGGGCTTAGCACAGATACGCAGTATTTT
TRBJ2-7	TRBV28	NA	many	CASSSPGSYEQYF	TGTGCCAGCAGTTCACCGGGGTCCTACGAGCAGTACTTC
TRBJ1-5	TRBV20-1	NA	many	CSARVGVLQPQHF	TGCAGTGCTAGAGTAGGGGTTTTACAGCCCCAGCATTTT
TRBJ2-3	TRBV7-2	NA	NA	CASSLRSPLGIIADTQYF	TGTGCCAGCAGCTTACGCTCCCCACTAGGGATCATTGCAGATACGCAGTATTTT
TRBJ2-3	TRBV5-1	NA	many	CASSLLLAADTQYF	TGCGCCAGCAGCTTGTTACTAGCCGCAGATACGCAGTATTTT
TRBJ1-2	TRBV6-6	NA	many	CASSNARYGYTF	TGTGCCAGCAGTAATGCGAGATATGGCTACACCTTC
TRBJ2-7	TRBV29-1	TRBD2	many	CSVGGVGGGEQYF	TGCAGCGTTGGTGGCGTTGGGGGGGGCGAGCAGTACTTC